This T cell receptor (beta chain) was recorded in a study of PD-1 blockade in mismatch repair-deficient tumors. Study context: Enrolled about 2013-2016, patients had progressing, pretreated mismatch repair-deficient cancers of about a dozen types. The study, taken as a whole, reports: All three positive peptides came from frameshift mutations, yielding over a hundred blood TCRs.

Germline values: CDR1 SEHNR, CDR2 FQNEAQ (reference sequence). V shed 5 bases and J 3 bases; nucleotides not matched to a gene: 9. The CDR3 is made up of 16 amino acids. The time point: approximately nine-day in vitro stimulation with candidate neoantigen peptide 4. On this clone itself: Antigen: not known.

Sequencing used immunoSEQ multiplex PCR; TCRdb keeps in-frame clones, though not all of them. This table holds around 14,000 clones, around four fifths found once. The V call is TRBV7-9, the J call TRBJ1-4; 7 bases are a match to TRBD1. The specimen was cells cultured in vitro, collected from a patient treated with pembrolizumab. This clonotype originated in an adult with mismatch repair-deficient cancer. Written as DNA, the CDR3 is TGTGCCAGCAGCAACTCCTGGACAGGCTCTAATGAAAAACTGTTTTTT. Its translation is CASSNSWTGSNEKLFF.